One and the same sample provided the 2 T cell receptor beta chains below, sequenced in a study of spatial heterogeneity in lung cancer. Documented time point: sample taken at primary tumor resection. Unsorted whole RNA samples from tumor, nontumor lung or frozen PBMC were sequenced. TCRdb re-called the 5' RACE reads with MiXCR, one entry per CDR3 protein. This sample carries tens of thousands of distinct CDR3 sequences, around 6.5% of them seen once, and the ten largest clones take about 39%. The input for sequencing was PBMCs, taken at surgery. Every receptor here comes from a female donor with early-stage non-small cell lung cancer.

This clonotype was recorded many times. The chain links TRBV12-3 or TRBV12-4 to TRBJ2-1, with D uncertain. The CDR3 has 11 residues. The V and J ends lost 2 bases and 8 bases respectively, with 4 bases between them. The DNA of the CDR3 is TGTGCCAGCAGTTTAAGAGATGAGCAGTTCTTC. Amino acid sequence: CASSLRDEQFF.

This clonotype came up many times. The chain links TRBV20-1 to TRBJ1-1; 7 bases map to TRBD1. CDR3 length: 12 residues. Germline lookup yields CDR1 DFQATT and CDR2 SNEGSKA (reference sequence). Germline trimming cut 3 bases from V and 9 bases from J; bases unmatched to any gene: 7. The chain's CDR3 is CSASFRQGKAFF. The CDR3 DNA reads as TGCAGTGCTAGCTTCCGACAGGGCAAAGCTTTCTTT.